This T cell receptor beta chain is drawn from a study of cytotoxic CD8 clonotypes in ibrutinib-treated CLL. Only in-frame clones appear in the TCRdb table, and some are missing; sequencing was by immunoSEQ multiplex PCR. The sample has about 40,000 clones, about three quarters seen once. This CDR3 is built from 14 residues. Germline V CDR1 and CDR2: SGDLS, YYNGEE. V lost 4 bases and J 5 bases, leaving 15 bases between the germline ends. The rearrangement joins TRBV9 to TRBJ2-5; D is perhaps TRBD2 (5 bases). The source is a human donor with chronic lymphocytic leukemia. Sample: PBMCs, taken at disease progression, from a patient treated with ibrutinib. The CDR3 nucleotides are TGTGCCAGCAGCCCCCCACTAGATCCCGAGACCCAGTACTTC. This encodes CASSPPLDPETQYF. Supplemented by reference TRBV9 and TRBJ2-5, the full variable domain reads DSGVTQTPKHLITATGQRVTLRCSPRSGDLSVYWYQQSLDQGLQFLIQYYNGEERAKGNILERFSAQQFPDLHSELNLSSLELGDSALYFCASSPPLDPETQYFGPGTRLLVL.